The T cell receptor (beta chain) under discussion was sequenced for a study of CD8+ T cells in alopecia areata. Background on the study: For 6 to 18 months, tofacitinib was taken, and 6 months off drug followed. Study outcomes and limitations: On tofacitinib, scalp and blood still held many of the expanded lesional clones. Having one nonresponder leaves uncertain how baseline CD8+ expansion relates to response.

CDR1 is GTSNPN and CDR2 is SVGIG in the germline V gene (reference sequence). V dropped 4 bases and J dropped 3; count of bases not matched to a gene: 3. There are 13 residues in the CDR3. Treatment in this sample: oral pan-JAK inhibitor, 5-10 mg twice daily. Regarding this clone: Its antigen is currently unknown.

Extracted RNA was reverse transcribed, and the resulting cDNA served as sequencing template. Clones were read by immunoSEQ multiplex PCR, and TCRdb kept only the in-frame ones, dropping some. The table records about 140,000 clones, 70% to 90% of them present only once. The chain uses TRBV30 and TRBJ2-1, with 7 bases fitting TRBD1. The sample consisted of CD8+ T cells sorted from blood, taken at week 4, from a patient treated with tofacitinib. The source of this sequence is a human donor with alopecia areata. CDR3 amino acids: CAWIRDSYNEQFF. CDR3 bases: TGTGCCTGGATCCGGGACAGCTACAATGAGCAGTTCTTC.